This T cell receptor beta chain derives from a study of graft-versus-host responses after intestinal transplantation (dated by TCRdb to the early 2020s). About the investigation overall: Recipients received multivisceral, liver-intestinal, or isolated intestinal transplants. Rather than going through the commercial service, samples from three later patients were sequenced in-house on an Illumina MiSeq and processed with MiXCR. Alloreactive clones were identified by sequencing pre-transplant mixed lymphocyte reaction products and comparing them with unstimulated pre-transplant donor and recipient T cells. Of the roughly 26 intestinal transplant recipients enrolled in the cohort, one of whom was a retransplant, a few patients without pretransplant specimens were excluded. Anti-thymocyte globulin induction was given to all recipients, followed by maintenance tacrolimus and steroids for around three years. Graft-versus-host and host-versus-graft alloreactive T cell clones were tracked in the graft, circulation and bone marrow after intestinal transplantation using bulk TCR-beta CDR3 sequencing. A peak of at least 4% donor T cells among recipient peripheral blood mononuclear cells was the definition used for donor T cell macrochimerism. Broader findings and caveats from the paper: Conclusions were limited by the relatively low number and heterogeneity of intestinal transplant patients. Early after transplant, peak levels of circulating GvH clones were associated with declines in HvG clones. In patients with donor T cell macrochimerism, the allografts had high GvH to HvG T cell clonal ratios. GvH clones were found in recipient bone marrow, and some of the GvH clones appeared earlier in ileal mucosa or blood, which is consistent with an intestinal mucosal origin.

The time point label here, explained by the study, means: cells obtained before transplantation from donor or recipient. CD3+CD4+ and CD3+CD8+ populations were FACS-sorted from unstimulated pre-transplant donor and recipient cells taken from spleen or lymph nodes. The library was produced with the immunoSEQ multiplex PCR assay. For most patients, genomic DNA was isolated using the Qiagen DNeasy Blood and Tissue Kit and was shipped frozen to Adaptive Biotechnologies for TCR sequencing. High-throughput TCR-beta CDR3 sequencing of genomic DNA from most patients was performed by Adaptive Biotechnologies. Regarding the original processing steps: Adaptive's ImmunoSEQ software supplied the TCR sequencing data for around 19 patients, while MiXCR and VDJtools were used to process a few other patients. To correct CD4 versus CD8 sorting errors, sequences present in both subsets at a frequency ratio below 5:1 were removed. CDR3 nucleotide sequences shared by donor and recipient were removed because the origin of these sequences could not be assigned. To count as alloreactive, a clone needed at least 2-fold expansion over unstimulated cells and a minimum CFSE-low frequency of 0.002% (template counts) or 0.001% (read counts). A clone was considered mappable if detected in the sequenced pre-transplant spleen, lymph node, or MLR CFSE-low populations of the donor or recipient. The cumulative frequency of alloreactive clones was calculated as a percentage of all sequences, weighted by copy number. Imported from immuneACCESS, the table was reduced by TCRdb to in-frame sequences with V and J called. These copies leave out some clones; in studies compared against another copy, an unresolved V gene accounts for under half, and the cause of the remainder is not known. V, J and clone size are those of that table, while D and trimming were read from the DNA. The sample includes tens of thousands of clones, with around 93% observed a single time. Around 0.19% of the sample is held by the ten biggest clonotypes.

A remark on this clone: Its specific antigen is unknown. One base away there is no much larger clone; base qualities are not given.

The CDR3 starts with the cysteine, ends with the phenylalanine, and has 15 residues. Only the CDR3 DNA is retained, 45 bases long and in frame from the first base. In the germline V gene (reference sequence), CDR1 corresponds to MNHNY and CDR2 to SVGAGI. The germline V and J ends show losses of 0 bases and 6 bases respectively, and no gene match explains 4 bases of the junction. This TCR was recovered from a human donor who was the organ donor for an intestinal transplant. The sequencing used unstimulated CD4+ T cells sorted from spleen or lymph node cells, collected before transplant. The chain uses TRBV6-6 and TRBJ2-7; 11 bases in the junction line up with TRBD1. The sequenced DNA: TGTGCCAGCAGTTACTCCGGGACAGGGGGTTCCGAGCAGTACTTC. It is translated as CASSYSGTGGSEQYF.